These 20 T cell receptor beta chains were sequenced from one sample in a study of cytomegalovirus exposure and HLA in healthy donors (dated 2017 in TCRdb). Libraries were built with the immunoSEQ multiplex PCR assay. For the multiplex PCR, a mixture combining 60 forward primers for TCR Vbeta segments and 13 reverse primers for TCR Jbeta segments was used. Entries here come from immuneACCESS through TCRdb and include only in-frame sequences with V and J called. Some clones fail to appear in such tables; in the studies checked, an unresolved V gene covers under half of the shortfall, and the cause of the remainder is unknown. The table held for this sample gives some 72,000 clones. The leading ten clones occupy about 4.6% of the sample. Sequencing was carried out using PBMCs. Source of these receptors: a man aged 30-40 years in good health and CMV-seronegative.

The CDR3 DNA reads TGCAGTGCTGTAACGGGAGGCTACACCTTC. Amino acids: CSAVTGGYTF. The gene calls are TRBV20-1 and TRBJ1-2; no clear D. This CDR3 spans 10 amino acids. Germline V gene sequence: CDR1 DFQATT, CDR2 SNEGSKA (reference sequence). Between the trimmed V and J ends, which lost 5 bases and 8 bases, there was a span of 9 bases.

The genes are TRBV19 and TRBJ2-7; 7 bases fit TRBD1. Trimming cost V 5 bases and J 0 bases; bases outside gene matches: 10. The CDR3 is 16 residues long. Per germline, CDR1 LNHDA and CDR2 SQIVND (reference sequence). The DNA for the CDR3 is TGTGCCAGTAGTCTTTCATCCCGGACAGGCTCCTACGAGCAGTACTTC. Translating gives CASSLSSRTGSYEQYF.

V and J are TRBV19 and TRBJ1-5; TRBD1 is a possible D gene (6 bases). This CDR3 is 15 amino acids long. The V gene lost 5 bases and the J gene lost 7 bases, with 18 bases spanning the gap. The V gene's germline CDR1 is LNHDA and CDR2 SQIVND (reference sequence). The CDR3 is CASSVLGGWGQPQHF. The DNA for the CDR3 is TGTGCCAGTAGTGTCCTTGGGGGCTGGGGACAGCCCCAGCATTTT.

The chain couples TRBV6-5 to TRBJ1-2; 8 nucleotides align to TRBD1. Germline CDR1 and CDR2: MNHEY and SVGAGI. V was clipped by 4 bases and J by 4 bases; unmatched bases: 5. This CDR3 spans 14 amino acids. Written as DNA, the CDR3 is TGTGCCAGCAGTTCCCGGACAGGGACCTATGGCTACACCTTC. Translation gives CASSSRTGTYGYTF.

V and J are TRBV5-1 and TRBJ2-3, with 12 bases aligning to TRBD2. This CDR3 is 16 amino acids long. The trim removed 3 bases at V and 4 bases at J, leaving 6 bases unmatched. Germline assignment: CDR1 SGHRS and CDR2 YFSETQ. The CDR3 coding sequence is TGCGCCAGCAGCTCCCTAGCGGGGGGGCCCCCAGATACGCAGTATTTT. Its translation is CASSSLAGGPPDTQYF.

V is TRBV13 and J is TRBJ2-1, with 7 bases aligning to TRBD2. CDR1 PRHDT and CDR2 FYEKMQ come from the germline V gene (reference sequence). Trimming cost V 2 bases and J 5 bases; bases outside gene matches: 9. The CDR3 contains 16 residues. CDR3 nucleotide sequence: TGTGCCAGCAGCTTAAGTAACACCGGGGGGAACAATGAGCAGTTCTTC. Encoded protein: CASSLSNTGGNNEQFF.

The chain couples TRBV11-1 to TRBJ2-1; 7 bases are a match to TRBD1. Germline V gene data show CDR1 as SGHAT and CDR2 as FQDESV (reference sequence). V was clipped by 5 bases and J by 6 bases; unmatched bases: 7. This CDR3 has 14 amino acids. The CDR3 reads CASSIRDSINEQFF. The CDR3 bases are TGTGCCAGCAGCATCCGGGACAGCATCAATGAGCAGTTCTTC.

V is TRBV7-9 and J is TRBJ2-3, with D unclear. V lost 0 bases to trimming and J lost 6 bases, with 13 bases between them. This CDR3 is 15 amino acids long. Germline values: CDR1 SEHNR, CDR2 FQNEAQ (reference sequence). CDR3 sequence: CASSLASRRRDTQYF. The CDR3 coding sequence is TGTGCCAGCAGCTTAGCCTCTAGGAGAAGGGATACGCAGTATTTT.

V gene TRBV5-5 combines with J gene TRBJ2-2; D is unresolved. V gave up 0 bases and J gave up 0 bases, with 6 bases separating them. CDR3 length equals 15 residues. Germline V gene lookup returns CDR1 SGHKS and CDR2 YYEKEE (reference sequence). In DNA form, the CDR3 reads TGTGCCAGCAGCTTGGGTAGCCCGAACACCGGGGAGCTGTTTTTT. Protein: CASSLGSPNTGELFF.

The genes are TRBV7-8 and TRBJ2-1; a possible D gene is TRBD2 (6 bases). This CDR3 contains 15 residues. V was shortened by 5 bases and J by 0 bases, with 11 bases between the two germline ends. The V gene's germline CDR1 is SGHVS and CDR2 FQNEAQ. DNA for the CDR3: TGTGCCAGCAGCCGCGGGGTCGTCTCCTACAATGAGCAGTTCTTC. It specifies CASSRGVVSYNEQFF.

The chain combines TRBV10-3 with TRBJ2-7, with 8 nucleotides matching TRBD1. J gave up 13 bases and V 3 bases, and 11 bases lay outside the gene matches. This CDR3 is 13 amino acids long. The germline gives CDR1 ENHRY, CDR2 SYGVKD. DNA for the CDR3: TGTGCCATCAGTGAAACCACAGGGGGGCAAGGATACTTC. It translates to CAISETTGGQGYF.

The V call is TRBV7-9, the J call TRBJ2-2, with TRBD1 as a possible D gene (6 bases). This CDR3 has 14 residues. CDR1 and CDR2 (germline): SEHNR, FQNEAQ (reference sequence). V lost 4 bases, J lost 4 bases, and 10 bases lay in between. The CDR3 DNA reads as TGTGCCAGCAGCTCAGGACAGCTCACCGGGGAGCTGTTTTTT. Translated: CASSSGQLTGELFF.

The rearrangement uses TRBV19 and TRBJ2-7; TRBD1 is a possible D gene (7 bases). V gave up 1 base and J gave up 2 bases, with 12 bases separating them. Germline lookup yields CDR1 LNHDA and CDR2 SQIVND (reference sequence). The CDR3 is 15 amino acids. The CDR3 is CASSIVGGGPYEQYF. The CDR3 DNA reads TGTGCCAGTAGTATAGTCGGAGGGGGCCCCTACGAGCAGTACTTC.

V usage is TRBV7-2 and J usage is TRBJ1-1, with 7 nucleotides matching TRBD1. CDR1 is SGHTA, CDR2 FQGNSA, per germline. CDR3 length: 15 amino acids. The ends lost 6 bases at V and 1 base at J; junction bases unmatched: 8. This chain's CDR3 is CASRPQGVRNTEAFF. For the CDR3, the DNA is TGTGCCAGCAGGCCCCAGGGGGTTAGGAACACTGAAGCTTTCTTT.

The genes are TRBV7-2 and TRBJ2-5; a weak D match, TRBD2 (5 bases). This CDR3 region has 14 residues. V was shortened by 1 base and J by 5 bases, with 11 bases between the two germline ends. CDR1 and CDR2 from the germline V gene are SGHTA and FQGNSA. The CDR3 nucleotides read TGTGCCAGCAGCTTAGGTGCCCCGGGGGAGACCCAGTACTTC. Translated, it gives CASSLGAPGETQYF.

The rearrangement joins TRBV10-2 to TRBJ1-5; 8 bases map to TRBD1. CDR1 and CDR2 from the germline V gene are WSHSY and SAAADI. The trim removed 8 bases at V and 5 bases at J, leaving 8 bases unmatched. The CDR3 length is 14 residues. CDR3 DNA sequence: TGCGCCAGCCGGAAGACAGGGGCGGATCAGCCCCAGCATTTT. Its protein product is CASRKTGADQPQHF.

This chain connects TRBV7-3 to TRBJ2-5; unclear D gene. There are 14 residues in the CDR3. The germline CDR1 and CDR2 sequences are SGHTA and FQGTGA. V was cut by 1 base and J by 1 base, with 7 bases left in between. Here the CDR3 reads CASSLRPFQETQYF. The CDR3 region has the DNA TGTGCCAGCAGCTTAAGGCCGTTCCAAGAGACCCAGTACTTC.

This chain uses TRBV19 with TRBJ1-5; a possible D gene is TRBD1 (6 bases). CDR3 length: 14 amino acids. The V end was cut by 4 bases, the J end by 3 bases, with 10 bases between. Germline values: CDR1 LNHDA, CDR2 SQIVND (reference sequence). CDR3 protein: CASSKGQLNQPQHF. DNA for the CDR3: TGTGCCAGTAGTAAAGGACAGCTCAATCAGCCCCAGCATTTT.

In DNA, the CDR3 is TGTGCCAGCAGTTCGGACTGGTTGAATGAGCAGTTCTTC. Its translation is CASSSDWLNEQFF. This sequence joins TRBV27 and TRBJ2-1; D possibly corresponds to TRBD2 (5 bases). Germline V gene data show CDR1 as MNHEY and CDR2 as SMNVEV (reference sequence). The ends were cut back, 4 bases at V and 7 bases at J, with 11 bases in the middle. This CDR3 contains 13 residues.

The chain is built from TRBV7-9 and TRBJ1-2; D not certain. Germline lookup yields CDR1 SEHNR and CDR2 FQNEAQ (reference sequence). V shed 1 base and J shed 2 bases, with 11 bases lying between them. This CDR3 is 15 amino acids long. Here the CDR3 reads CASSLGGRMNYGYTF. The CDR3 nucleotides read TGTGCCAGCAGCTTAGGCGGCAGAATGAACTATGGCTACACCTTC.